This T cell receptor beta chain originates from a study of cytomegalovirus exposure and HLA in healthy donors. The primer mix had 60 Vbeta and 13 Jbeta primers. Per the original methods: There were around 80 million unique TCR beta chains by a later count, and about 12 million of them were shared. Assay used: immunoSEQ multiplex PCR; TCRdb lists only in-frame clones, some missing. D and trimming were read from the DNA, whereas the V and J calls and clone size are those reported in that table. The profile shows about 140,000 clones, around 65% of them singletons. The V gene's germline CDR1 is SGHRS and CDR2 YFSETQ. This CDR3 is 15 amino acids long. Points on this clone: Its antigen is still unknown.

Study-level points and caveats: In presence/absence analyses, roughly uniform sequencing depth across donors was assumed.

This TCR derives from a male donor in good health and CMV-seronegative. This chain uses TRBV5-1 with TRBJ2-5, with 9 bases lining up with TRBD1. The end of the DNA is better explained by TRBJ2-7, so the J call may be wrong. Sequencing was done on a sample of PBMCs. The CDR3 spells CASSSGQGRFYEQYF. DNA for the CDR3: TGCGCCAGCAGCTCGGGACAGGGACGGTTCTACGAGCAGTACTTC.